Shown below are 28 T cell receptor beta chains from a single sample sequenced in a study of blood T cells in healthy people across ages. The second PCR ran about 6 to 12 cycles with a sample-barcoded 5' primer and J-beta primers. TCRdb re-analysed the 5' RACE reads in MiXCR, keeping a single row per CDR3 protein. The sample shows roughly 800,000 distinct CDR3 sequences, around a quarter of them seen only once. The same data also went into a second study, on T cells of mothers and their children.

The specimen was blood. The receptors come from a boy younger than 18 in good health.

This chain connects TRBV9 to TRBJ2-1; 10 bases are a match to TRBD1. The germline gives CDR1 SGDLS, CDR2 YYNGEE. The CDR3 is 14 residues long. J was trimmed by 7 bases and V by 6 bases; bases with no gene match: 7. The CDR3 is CASTQGQGSNEQFF. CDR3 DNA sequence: TGTGCCAGCACCCAGGGACAGGGGTCAAATGAGCAGTTCTTC.

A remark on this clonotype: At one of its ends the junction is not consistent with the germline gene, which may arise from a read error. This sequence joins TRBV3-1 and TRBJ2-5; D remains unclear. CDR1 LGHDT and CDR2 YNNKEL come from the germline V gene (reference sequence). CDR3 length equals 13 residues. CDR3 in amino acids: CASSQAIVETQYF. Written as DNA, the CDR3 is TGTGCCAGCAGTCAAGCAATCGTTGAGACCCAGTACTTC.

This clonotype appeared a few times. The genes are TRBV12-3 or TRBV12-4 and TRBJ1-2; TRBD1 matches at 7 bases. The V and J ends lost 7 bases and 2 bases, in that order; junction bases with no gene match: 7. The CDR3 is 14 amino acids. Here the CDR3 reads CASTPGQSNYGYTF. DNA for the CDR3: TGTGCCAGCACCCCGGGACAGTCCAACTATGGCTACACCTTC.

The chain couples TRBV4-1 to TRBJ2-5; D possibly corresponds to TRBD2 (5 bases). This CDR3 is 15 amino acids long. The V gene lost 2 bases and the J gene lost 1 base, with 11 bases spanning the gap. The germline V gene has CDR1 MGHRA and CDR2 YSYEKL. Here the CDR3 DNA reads TGCGCCAGCAGCCAACAGCGACGGGGCCAAGAGACCCAGTACTTC. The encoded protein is CASSQQRRGQETQYF.

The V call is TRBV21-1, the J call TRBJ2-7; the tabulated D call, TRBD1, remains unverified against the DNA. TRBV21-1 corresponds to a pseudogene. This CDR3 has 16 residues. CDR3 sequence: CASRTSRDRGPREQYF. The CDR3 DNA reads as TGTGCCAGCAGGACATCCCGGGACAGGGGACCTCGGGAGCAGTACTTC.

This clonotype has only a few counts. DNA for the CDR3: TGTGCCATCAGTCCCAGAAGCGCGGTAGGCTACACCTTC. Residues: CAISPRSAVGYTF. V gene TRBV10-3 combines with J gene TRBJ1-2, with D unclear. CDR3 length: 13 residues. The germline V and J ends were trimmed by 5 bases and 8 bases, with 15 bases remaining between them. From germline, CDR1 is ENHRY and CDR2 SYGVKD.

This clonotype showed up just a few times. CDR3 sequence: CASRGDRVDTQYF. CDR3 DNA: TGTGCCAGCAGGGGGGACAGGGTGGATACGCAGTATTTT. This sequence joins TRBV2 and TRBJ2-3, with 9 positions matching TRBD1. The CDR3 totals 13 residues. Germline CDR1 and CDR2: SNHLY and FYNNEI. After removal of 6 bases from V and 6 bases from J, the junction contained 4 bases not matched to a gene.

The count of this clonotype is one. This chain's CDR3 is CASSQGPPQVLSGANVLTF. In DNA, the CDR3 is TGCGCCAGCAGCCAGGGACCACCACAGGTCCTCTCTGGGGCCAACGTCCTGACTTTC. The rearrangement uses TRBV4-1 and TRBJ2-6; D tentatively fits TRBD1 or TRBD2 (5 bases each). Trimming took 3 bases from V and 0 from J, leaving 18 bases between them. The germline gives CDR1 MGHRA, CDR2 YSYEKL. The CDR3 consists of 19 residues.

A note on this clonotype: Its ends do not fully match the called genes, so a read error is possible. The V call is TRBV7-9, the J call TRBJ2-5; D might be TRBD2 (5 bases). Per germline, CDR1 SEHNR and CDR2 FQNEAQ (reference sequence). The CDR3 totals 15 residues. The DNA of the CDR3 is TGTGCCAGCAGCCTAGGAGGTTTCCCTTACAATGAGGAGTTCTTC. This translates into CASSLGGFPYNEEFF.

CDR3 bases: TGTGCCAGCAGCCCCTCCTGGGAGGGTAACTATGGCTACACCTTC. It is translated as CASSPSWEGNYGYTF. V is TRBV7-9 and J is TRBJ1-2; D remains ambiguous. The V and J ends lost 5 bases and 1 base respectively, with 14 bases between them. Germline V gene sequence: CDR1 SEHNR, CDR2 FQNEAQ (reference sequence). CDR3 size: 15 residues.

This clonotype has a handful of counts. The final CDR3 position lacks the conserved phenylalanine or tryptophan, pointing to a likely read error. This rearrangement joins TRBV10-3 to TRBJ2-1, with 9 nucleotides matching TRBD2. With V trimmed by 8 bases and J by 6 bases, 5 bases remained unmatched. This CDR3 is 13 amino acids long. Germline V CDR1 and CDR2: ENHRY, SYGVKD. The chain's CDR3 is CAIGGGAGNEQFL. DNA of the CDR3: TGTGCCATCGGCGGGGGGGCGGGCAATGAGCAGTTCCTC.

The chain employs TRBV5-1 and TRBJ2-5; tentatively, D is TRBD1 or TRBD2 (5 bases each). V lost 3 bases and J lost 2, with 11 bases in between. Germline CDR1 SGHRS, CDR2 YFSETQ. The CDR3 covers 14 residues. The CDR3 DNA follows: TGCGCCAGCAGCTGGGACCGGAATCAAGAGACCCAGTACTTC. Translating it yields CASSWDRNQETQYF.

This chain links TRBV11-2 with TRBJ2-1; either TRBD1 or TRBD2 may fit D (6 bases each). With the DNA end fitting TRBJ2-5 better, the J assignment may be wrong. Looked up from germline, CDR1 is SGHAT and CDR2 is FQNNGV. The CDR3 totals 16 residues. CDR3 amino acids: CASSLVGGHFSETQYF. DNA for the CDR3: TGTGCCAGCAGCTTGGTAGGGGGGCACTTCTCAGAGACCCAGTACTTC.

CDR3 amino acids: CSAREAGTLNEQYF. As DNA, the CDR3 is TGCAGTGCTAGAGAGGCAGGGACTCTTAACGAGCAGTACTTC. The chain recombines TRBV20-1 with TRBJ2-1; D possibly corresponds to TRBD2 (6 bases). The closer fit of TRBJ2-7 to the DNA end suggests the J call may be wrong. The germline gives CDR1 DFQATT, CDR2 SNEGSKA (reference sequence). The CDR3 has 14 amino acids.

CDR3 sequence reads: CASSVVASYGYTF. CDR3 in DNA: TGTGCCAGCAGCGTAGTGGCCTCCTATGGCTACACCTTC. The rearrangement joins TRBV9 to TRBJ1-2; the D is unclear. The CDR3 has 13 amino acids. V was cut by 0 bases and J by 4 bases, with 7 bases left in between. CDR1 and CDR2 from the germline V gene are SGDLS and YYNGEE.

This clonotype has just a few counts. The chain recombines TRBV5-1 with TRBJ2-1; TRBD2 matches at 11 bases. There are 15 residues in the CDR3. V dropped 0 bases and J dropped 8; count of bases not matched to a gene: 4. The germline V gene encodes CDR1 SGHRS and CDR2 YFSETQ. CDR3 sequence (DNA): TGCGCCAGCAGCTTGGGACTAGCGGGGCCCGATGAGCAGTTCTTC. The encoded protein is CASSLGLAGPDEQFF.

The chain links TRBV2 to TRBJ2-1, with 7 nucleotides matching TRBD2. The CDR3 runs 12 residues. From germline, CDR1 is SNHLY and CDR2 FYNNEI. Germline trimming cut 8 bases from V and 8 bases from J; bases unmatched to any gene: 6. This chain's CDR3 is CASLGGAYEQFF. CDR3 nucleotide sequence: TGTGCCAGCCTGGGAGGGGCCTATGAGCAGTTCTTC.

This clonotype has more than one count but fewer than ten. The chain's CDR3 is CASSAGAGGEETQYF. CDR3 DNA sequence: TGCGCCAGCAGCGCGGGGGCGGGGGGCGAAGAGACCCAGTACTTC. The rearrangement links TRBV5-1 to TRBJ2-5; 8 positions match TRBD2. V dropped 4 bases and J dropped 3; count of bases not matched to a gene: 8. The germline gives CDR1 SGHRS, CDR2 YFSETQ. The CDR3 is 15 amino acids.

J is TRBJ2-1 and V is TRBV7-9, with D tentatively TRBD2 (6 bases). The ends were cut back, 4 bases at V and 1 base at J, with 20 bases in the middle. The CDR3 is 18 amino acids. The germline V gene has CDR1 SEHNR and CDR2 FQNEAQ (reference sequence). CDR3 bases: TGTGCCAGCAGCTCTGTCAGGCCTAGCGAAGGATCCTACAATGAGCAGTTCTTC. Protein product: CASSSVRPSEGSYNEQFF.

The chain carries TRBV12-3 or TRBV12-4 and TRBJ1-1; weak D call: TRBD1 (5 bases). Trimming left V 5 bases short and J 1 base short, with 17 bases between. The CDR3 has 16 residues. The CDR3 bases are TGTGCCAGCAGTCTCCTCCCCGGGGGGTGGAACACTGAAGCTTTCTTT. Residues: CASSLLPGGWNTEAFF.

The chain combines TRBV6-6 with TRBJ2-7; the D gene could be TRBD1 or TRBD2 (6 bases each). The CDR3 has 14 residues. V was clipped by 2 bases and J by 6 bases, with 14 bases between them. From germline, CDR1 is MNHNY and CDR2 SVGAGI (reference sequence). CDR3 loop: CASSYRTGASEQYF. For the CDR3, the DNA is TGTGCCAGCAGTTACCGGACGGGGGCTAGCGAGCAGTACTTC.

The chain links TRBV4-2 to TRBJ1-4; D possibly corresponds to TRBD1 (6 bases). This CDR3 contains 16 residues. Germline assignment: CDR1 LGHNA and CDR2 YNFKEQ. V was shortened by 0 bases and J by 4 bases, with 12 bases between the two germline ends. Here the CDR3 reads CASSQESRGGNEKLFF. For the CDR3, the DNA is TGTGCCAGCAGCCAAGAGAGCAGGGGTGGTAATGAAAAACTGTTTTTT.

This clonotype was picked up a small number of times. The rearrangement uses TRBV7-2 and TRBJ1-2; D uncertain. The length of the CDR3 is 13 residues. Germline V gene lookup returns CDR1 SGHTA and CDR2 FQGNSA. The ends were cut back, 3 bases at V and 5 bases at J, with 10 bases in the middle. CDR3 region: CASSFSVLYGYTF. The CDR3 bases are TGTGCCAGCAGCTTTTCAGTTCTATATGGCTACACCTTC.

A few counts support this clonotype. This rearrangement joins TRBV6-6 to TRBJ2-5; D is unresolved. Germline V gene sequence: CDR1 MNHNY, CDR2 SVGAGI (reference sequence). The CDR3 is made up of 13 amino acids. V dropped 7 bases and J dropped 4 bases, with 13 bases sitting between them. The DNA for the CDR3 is TGTGCCAGCACGGCCGACTCCCTAGAGACCCAGTACTTC. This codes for CASTADSLETQYF.

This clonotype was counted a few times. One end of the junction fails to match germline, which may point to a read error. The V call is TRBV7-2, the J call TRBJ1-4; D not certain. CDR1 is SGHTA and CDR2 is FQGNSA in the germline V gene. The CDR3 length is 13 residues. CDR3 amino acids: CASSRRGREKPFF. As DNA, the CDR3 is TGTGCCAGCAGCCGTCGGGGTCGCGAAAAACCGTTTTTT.

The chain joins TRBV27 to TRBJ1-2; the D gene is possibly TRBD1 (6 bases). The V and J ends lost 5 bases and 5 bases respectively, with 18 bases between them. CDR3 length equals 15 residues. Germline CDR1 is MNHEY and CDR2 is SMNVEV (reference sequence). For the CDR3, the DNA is TGTGCCAGCAGTCCCCTAGTCAGGGGCGGGTATGGCTACACCTTC. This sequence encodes CASSPLVRGGYGYTF.

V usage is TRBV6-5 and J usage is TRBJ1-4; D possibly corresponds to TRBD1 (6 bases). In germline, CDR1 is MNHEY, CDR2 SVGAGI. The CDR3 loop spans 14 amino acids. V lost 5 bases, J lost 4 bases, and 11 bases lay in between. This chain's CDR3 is CASSRGTNNEKLFF. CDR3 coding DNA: TGTGCCAGCAGTAGGGGGACGAATAATGAAAAACTGTTTTTT.

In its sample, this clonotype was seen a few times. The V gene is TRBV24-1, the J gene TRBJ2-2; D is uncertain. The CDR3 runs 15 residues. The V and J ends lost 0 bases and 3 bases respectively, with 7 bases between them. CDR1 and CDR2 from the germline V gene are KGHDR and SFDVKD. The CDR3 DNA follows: TGTGCCACCAGTGATTTGTCTTCGGACACCGGGGAGCTGTTTTTT. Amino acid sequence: CATSDLSSDTGELFF.